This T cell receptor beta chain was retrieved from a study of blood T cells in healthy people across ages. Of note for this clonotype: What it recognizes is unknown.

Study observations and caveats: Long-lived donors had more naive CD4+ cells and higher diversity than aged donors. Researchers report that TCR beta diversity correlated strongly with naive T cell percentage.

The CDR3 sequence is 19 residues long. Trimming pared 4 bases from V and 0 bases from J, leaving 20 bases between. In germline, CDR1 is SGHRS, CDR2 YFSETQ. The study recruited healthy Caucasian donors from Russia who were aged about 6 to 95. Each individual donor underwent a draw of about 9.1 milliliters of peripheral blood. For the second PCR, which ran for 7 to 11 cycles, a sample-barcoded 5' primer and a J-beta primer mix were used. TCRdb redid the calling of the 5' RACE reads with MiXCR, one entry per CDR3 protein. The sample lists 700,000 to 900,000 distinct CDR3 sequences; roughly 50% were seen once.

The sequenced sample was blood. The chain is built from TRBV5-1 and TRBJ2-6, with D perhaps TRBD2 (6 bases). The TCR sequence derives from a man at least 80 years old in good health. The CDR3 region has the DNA TGCGCCAGCAGCCAACCATCCGGGACTTCGAGCTCTGGGGCCAACGTCCTGACTTTC. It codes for CASSQPSGTSSSGANVLTF.